The 31 T cell receptor beta chains below were found in one sample sequenced in a study of cytomegalovirus exposure and HLA in healthy donors. PCR used 60 Vbeta primers and 13 Jbeta primers. Using immunoSEQ multiplex PCR, the repertoire was profiled, and TCRdb retains in-frame clones only, with some absent. The data hold 100,000 or so clones, with 75% observed a single time. Sequences were obtained from PBMCs. Source of these receptors: a man aged 45-60 years in good health and CMV-seronegative.

The chain is built from TRBV18 and TRBJ2-7; D uncertain. CDR1 and CDR2 (germline): KGHSH, LQKENI. Trimming cost V 1 base and J 2 bases, with 9 bases left between them. This CDR3 contains 14 residues. The CDR3 loop is CASSPRPQAYEQYF. The CDR3 region has the DNA TGTGCCAGCTCACCACGGCCACAAGCCTACGAGCAGTACTTC.

The chain carries TRBV5-6 and TRBJ2-3, with TRBD1 as a possible D gene (5 bases). This CDR3 contains 16 residues. The V and J ends lost 3 bases and 5 bases respectively, with 19 bases between them. Germline-derived CDR1 and CDR2 are SGHDT and YYEEEE. CDR3 amino acids: CASSWYRGNRLDTQYF. CDR3 sequence (DNA): TGTGCCAGCAGCTGGTATCGCGGAAACAGGTTAGATACGCAGTATTTT.

This clone has just a few counts. The chain is built from TRBV7-3 and TRBJ2-7; tentative D call: TRBD2 (6 bases). Trimming removed 0 bases from V and 2 bases from J, with 14 bases in between. The CDR3 consists of 16 residues. From germline, CDR1 is SGHTA and CDR2 FQGTGA. CDR3 region: CASSLTAAGRTYEQYF. The DNA for the CDR3 is TGTGCCAGCAGCTTAACGGCGGCGGGGAGGACCTACGAGCAGTACTTC.

This chain links TRBV2 with TRBJ1-2; TRBD1 matches at 8 bases. The CDR3 runs to 14 residues. Trimming removed 6 bases from V and 8 bases from J; junction bases left unmatched: 11. CDR1 is SNHLY, CDR2 FYNNEI, per germline. CDR3 nucleotides: TGTGCCAGCAGCATTTCAGGGGGCGCCGAGGGCTACACCTTC. Translated: CASSISGGAEGYTF.

This clone was observed a few times. The chain combines TRBV7-3 with TRBJ1-2, with D perhaps TRBD1 (5 bases). V lost 5 bases, J lost 8 bases, and 15 bases lay in between. The CDR3 runs 13 residues. The germline V gene has CDR1 SGHTA and CDR2 FQGTGA. CDR3 coding DNA: TGTGCCAGCAGCCCGAGGAGGGGTGAGGGCTACACCTTC. Protein: CASSPRRGEGYTF. Full variable domain (remainder filled in from reference TRBV7-3 and TRBJ1-2): GAGVSQTPSNKVTEKGKYVELRCDPISGHTALYWYRQSLGQGPEFLIYFQGTGAADDSGLPNDRFFAVRPEGSVSTLKIQRTERGDSAVYLCASSPRRGEGYTFGSGTRLTVV.

The table lists this clone with a count of one. J is TRBJ1-1 and V is TRBV14, with a possible D match to TRBD1 (6 bases). The CDR3 runs 14 residues. V lost 1 base and J 4 bases, leaving 10 bases between the germline ends. Looked up from germline, CDR1 is SGHDN and CDR2 is FVKESK. The CDR3 loop reads CASSQANRVTEAFF. CDR3 DNA: TGTGCCAGCAGCCAAGCTAACAGGGTCACTGAAGCTTTCTTT.

The gene calls are TRBV5-6 and TRBJ2-1; 9 bases align to TRBD1. The CDR3 spans 17 residues. CDR1 is SGHDT and CDR2 is YYEEEE in the germline V gene. V was clipped by 0 bases and J by 6 bases; unmatched bases: 10. This chain's CDR3 is CASSLARWTGESNEQFF. In DNA form, the CDR3 reads TGTGCCAGCAGCTTGGCTAGGTGGACAGGGGAAAGCAATGAGCAGTTCTTC.

The chain combines TRBV2 with TRBJ2-3, with 8 bases lining up with TRBD1. Germline CDR1 SNHLY, CDR2 FYNNEI. The J segment lost 4 bases and the V segment lost 5 bases, leaving 5 bases of the junction unmatched. CDR3 length: 14 residues. The CDR3 region has the DNA TGTGCCAGCAGTCCCGCAGGGGGCTCAGATACGCAGTATTTT. Translation: CASSPAGGSDTQYF. The variable domain in full, with the rest retrieved from reference TRBV2 and TRBJ2-3, is EPEVTQTPSHQVTQMGQEVILRCVPISNHLYFYWYRQILGQKVEFLVSFYNNEISEKSEIFDDQFSVERPDGSNFTLKIRSTKLEDSAMYFCASSPAGGSDTQYFGPGTRLTVL.

The V call is TRBV5-1, the J call TRBJ2-5; possibly TRBD2 for D (5 bases). The DNA matches TRBJ2-7 better at its end, which makes the J call doubtful. Germline V CDR1 and CDR2: SGHRS, YFSETQ. The CDR3 runs 13 residues. The CDR3 nucleotides read TGCGCCAGCAGCTTGCTCGGACTCTACGAGCAGTACTTC. Translating gives CASSLLGLYEQYF.

The V call is TRBV6-1, the J call TRBJ1-1; a weak D match, TRBD1 (5 bases). The V end was cut by 6 bases, the J end by 3 bases, with 14 bases between. The CDR3 is made up of 14 amino acids. CDR1 and CDR2 (germline): MNHNS, SASEGT. The CDR3 DNA is TGTGCCAGCAGGCCCAGGGATGAGGACACTGAAGCTTTCTTT. As protein: CASRPRDEDTEAFF.

V is TRBV19 and J is TRBJ1-2, with D perhaps matching TRBD1 (6 bases). The CDR3 sequence is 14 residues long. The V and J ends lost 5 bases and 4 bases respectively, with 14 bases between them. Germline V gene lookup returns CDR1 LNHDA and CDR2 SQIVND (reference sequence). The CDR3 DNA reads TGTGCCAGTAGTTTCTTGACAGGCCCCTATGGCTACACCTTC. Protein: CASSFLTGPYGYTF. Complete variable domain (other parts from reference TRBV19 and TRBJ1-2): DGGITQSPKYLFRKEGQNVTLSCEQNLNHDAMYWYRQDPGQGLRLIYYSQIVNDFQKGDIAEGYSVSREKKESFPLTVTSAQKNPTAFYLCASSFLTGPYGYTFGSGTRLTVV.

V usage is TRBV7-2 and J usage is TRBJ2-7, with TRBD2 matching 7 bases. V lost 3 bases and J lost 7; bases outside the gene matches: 9. The CDR3 contains 14 residues. CDR1 is SGHTA and CDR2 is FQGNSA in the germline V gene. CDR3 amino acids: CASSFKAGPGEQYF. CDR3 DNA sequence: TGTGCCAGCAGCTTCAAAGCGGGGCCGGGGGAGCAGTACTTC.

The chain uses TRBV5-6 and TRBJ1-6, with D perhaps matching TRBD1 (5 bases). Germline V gene data show CDR1 as SGHDT and CDR2 as YYEEEE. The CDR3 sequence is 12 residues long. The V and J ends lost 1 base and 9 bases respectively, with 5 bases between them. CDR3 in DNA: TGTGCCAGCAGCTTGCAGGGTTCACCCCTCCACTTT. Its translation is CASSLQGSPLHF.

The V and J genes are TRBV28 and TRBJ2-1; TRBD1 matches 7 bases. J lost 9 bases, V lost 6 bases, and 5 bases had no gene match. Germline V CDR1 and CDR2: MDHEN, SYDVKM. The CDR3 runs to 12 residues. CDR3 sequence: CASRTGLGEQFF. Written as DNA, the CDR3 is TGTGCCAGCAGGACAGGGTTAGGTGAGCAGTTCTTC.

The chain has TRBV5-1 and TRBJ2-1, with 11 bases fitting TRBD2. Germline assignment: CDR1 SGHRS and CDR2 YFSETQ. CDR3 length: 16 residues. V lost 4 bases and J lost 7; bases outside the gene matches: 10. The CDR3 DNA reads TGCGCCAGCAGCGATATAGCGGGAGGGCCCGGGAATGAGCAGTTCTTC. Its translation: CASSDIAGGPGNEQFF. The complete variable domain, with remaining parts taken from reference TRBV5-1 and TRBJ2-1, reads KAGVTQTPRYLIKTRGQQVTLSCSPISGHRSVSWYQQTPGQGLQFLFEYFSETQRNKGNFPGRFSGRQFSNSRSEMNVSTLELGDSALYLCASSDIAGGPGNEQFFGPGTRLTVL.

The V and J genes are TRBV6-5 and TRBJ2-7, with D perhaps TRBD1 (6 bases). Germline CDR1 is MNHEY and CDR2 is SVGAGI. V lost 4 bases to trimming and J lost 6 bases, with 13 bases between them. This CDR3 has 13 residues. The CDR3 DNA sequence: TGTGCCAGCAGTTTGGGGCTAGGGGGCGAGCAGTACTTC. Residues: CASSLGLGGEQYF.

Remarks on this clone: One junction end disagrees with the germline gene, perhaps due to a read error. Other DNA sequences in the sample encode the same CDR3. V gene TRBV5-8 combines with J gene TRBJ1-1; D not certain. The length of the CDR3 is 13 residues. Germline V lookup: CDR1 SGHTS, CDR2 YDEGEE. CDR3 loop: CASSLAEGGKAFF. In DNA form, the CDR3 reads TGTGCCAGCAGCTTGGCGGAGGGCGGGAAGGCTTTTTTT.

This clone was picked up one time. The chain recombines TRBV9 with TRBJ2-1; perhaps TRBD2 as D (6 bases). The CDR3 is 14 amino acids. Looked up from germline, CDR1 is SGDLS and CDR2 is YYNGEE. V lost 1 base, J lost 6 bases, and 11 bases lay in between. The CDR3, as DNA: TGTGCCAGCAGCGTATTGTTGGGGGGCAATGAGCAGTTCTTC. The encoded protein is CASSVLLGGNEQFF.

This clone was recorded a few times. The CDR3 spells CASSQDPTGLYGYTF. The DNA for the CDR3 is TGCGCCAGCAGCCAAGACCCGACAGGACTCTATGGCTACACCTTC. This chain links TRBV4-1 with TRBJ1-2, with D perhaps matching TRBD1 (6 bases). The CDR3 spans 15 residues. Trimming took 0 bases from V and 4 from J, leaving 12 bases between them. Germline V gives CDR1 MGHRA, CDR2 YSYEKL.

The genes are TRBV18 and TRBJ2-7; TRBD1 might be the D (5 bases). Per germline, CDR1 KGHSH and CDR2 LQKENI. Trimming left V 3 bases short and J 9 bases short, with 18 bases between. The CDR3 has 14 residues. Here the CDR3 DNA reads TGTGCCAGCTCACCGGAGCAGGGCACCTCAATGCAGTACTTC. Residues: CASSPEQGTSMQYF.

This sequence joins TRBV2 and TRBJ1-2; D gene unclear. The CDR3 covers 12 residues. Trimming stripped 6 bases from V and 8 bases from J, with 13 bases between. Germline V gene lookup returns CDR1 SNHLY and CDR2 FYNNEI. CDR3 residues: CASSPGGRGYTF. The CDR3 bases are TGTGCCAGCAGCCCAGGTGGCCGGGGCTACACCTTC.

The chain recombines TRBV30 with TRBJ1-1; 9 bases are a match to TRBD1. The CDR3 covers 15 residues. With 5 bases clipped from V and 5 bases from J, the junction kept 12 bases outside the gene matches. Germline CDR1 is GTSNPN and CDR2 is SVGIG (reference sequence). CDR3 loop: CAWATGQGRGTEAFF. CDR3 nucleotides: TGTGCCTGGGCGACTGGACAGGGGCGAGGAACTGAAGCTTTCTTT.

This clone was counted a few times. The rearrangement joins TRBV20-1 to TRBJ2-1; weak D call: TRBD2 (6 bases). There are 11 residues in the CDR3. Trimming removed 2 bases at V and 13 bases at J, with 12 bases between. Per germline, CDR1 DFQATT and CDR2 SNEGSKA (reference sequence). The CDR3: CSARRDLPQFF. Written as DNA, the CDR3 is TGCAGTGCTAGAAGGGACTTGCCCCAGTTCTTC.

The rearrangement uses TRBV15 and TRBJ1-6, with D possibly matching TRBD1 (5 bases). The germline V and J ends were trimmed by 5 bases and 7 bases, with 15 bases remaining between them. The CDR3 sequence is 15 residues long. Per the germline V gene, CDR1 is LNHNV and CDR2 is YYDKDF (reference sequence). The CDR3 sequence: CATSPGGRVNSPLHF. In DNA form, the CDR3 reads TGTGCCACCAGCCCCGGGGGACGGGTGAATTCACCCCTCCACTTT.

The CDR3 coding sequence is TGTGCCAGCAGCTCGACTAGCGGGGGATCTACCGAGCAGTACTTC. It encodes CASSSTSGGSTEQYF. The gene calls are TRBV11-3 and TRBJ2-7; 12 nucleotides line up with TRBD2. The trim removed 4 bases at V and 6 bases at J, leaving 7 bases unmatched. This CDR3 contains 15 residues. CDR1 is SGHNT and CDR2 is YENEEA in the germline V gene.

This clone has just a few counts. V usage is TRBV29-1 and J usage is TRBJ2-1; maybe TRBD1 (8 bases). The CDR3 covers 15 residues. V was clipped by 3 bases and J by 7 bases, with 19 bases between them. In germline, CDR1 is SQVTM, CDR2 ANQGSEA. CDR3 in DNA: TGCAGCGTTGAGCCCCGTGACAGGGGAGGGAATGAGCAGTTCTTC. Translation gives CSVEPRDRGGNEQFF.

The chain recombines TRBV2 with TRBJ1-5; 9 bases agree with TRBD1. The CDR3 covers 14 residues. V lost 7 bases to trimming and J lost 2 bases; unmatched junction nucleotides: 3. CDR1 is SNHLY and CDR2 is FYNNEI in the germline V gene. The CDR3, as DNA: TGTGCCAGCAAACAGGGGGCTGGCAATCAGCCCCAGCATTTT. Translated, it gives CASKQGAGNQPQHF.

The chain carries TRBV5-6 and TRBJ1-2, with D perhaps matching TRBD1 (5 bases). V lost 0 bases to trimming and J lost 4 bases, with 13 bases between them. The CDR3 runs 15 residues. The V gene's germline CDR1 is SGHDT and CDR2 YYEEEE. The CDR3 DNA sequence: TGTGCCAGCAGCTTGGGGGGGAGGGCCAGCTATGGCTACACCTTC. Its protein is CASSLGGRASYGYTF.

V and J are TRBV7-9 and TRBJ1-5, with D perhaps matching TRBD1 (6 bases). V was cut by 5 bases and J by 4 bases, with 21 bases left in between. The CDR3 is 17 amino acids. Germline CDR1 reads SEHNR; CDR2 reads FQNEAQ (reference sequence). The DNA for the CDR3 is TGTGCCAGCAGCAGGGGGGTGGGGGGGCTTCAGAATCAGCCCCAGCATTTT. This encodes CASSRGVGGLQNQPQHF.

V is TRBV4-2 and J is TRBJ2-7, with D possibly TRBD2 on 6 matching bases. The CDR3 is made up of 15 amino acids. Germline V CDR1 and CDR2: LGHNA, YNFKEQ. Trimming pared 0 bases from V and 5 bases from J, leaving 14 bases between. In DNA, the CDR3 is TGTGCCAGCAGCCAAGATGGGACTCCGTGGGACGAGCAGTACTTC. Protein: CASSQDGTPWDEQYF.

The J gene is TRBJ1-4, the V gene TRBV27; no firm D call. CDR1 is MNHEY, CDR2 SMNVEV, per germline (reference sequence). V gave up 10 bases and J gave up 0 bases, with 15 bases separating them. The CDR3 is made up of 15 amino acids. The CDR3 loop is CATTRVWATNEKLFF. The CDR3 DNA follows: TGTGCCACCACCCGGGTTTGGGCAACTAATGAAAAACTGTTTTTT.